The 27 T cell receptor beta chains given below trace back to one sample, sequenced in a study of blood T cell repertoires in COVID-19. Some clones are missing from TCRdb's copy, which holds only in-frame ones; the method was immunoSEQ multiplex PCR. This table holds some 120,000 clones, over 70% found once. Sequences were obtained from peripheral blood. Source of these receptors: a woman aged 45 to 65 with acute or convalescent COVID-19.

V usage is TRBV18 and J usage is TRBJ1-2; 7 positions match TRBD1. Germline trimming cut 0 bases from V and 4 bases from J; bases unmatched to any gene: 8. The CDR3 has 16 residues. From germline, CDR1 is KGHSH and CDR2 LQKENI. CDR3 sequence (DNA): TGTGCCAGCTCACCACCGTCAACAGGGGATTTCTATGGCTACACCTTC. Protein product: CASSPPSTGDFYGYTF.

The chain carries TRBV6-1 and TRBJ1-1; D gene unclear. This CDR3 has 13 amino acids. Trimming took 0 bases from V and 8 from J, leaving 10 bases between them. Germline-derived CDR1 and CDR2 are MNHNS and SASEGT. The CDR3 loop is CASSEARLREAFF. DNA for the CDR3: TGTGCCAGCAGTGAAGCGCGGTTACGGGAAGCTTTCTTT.

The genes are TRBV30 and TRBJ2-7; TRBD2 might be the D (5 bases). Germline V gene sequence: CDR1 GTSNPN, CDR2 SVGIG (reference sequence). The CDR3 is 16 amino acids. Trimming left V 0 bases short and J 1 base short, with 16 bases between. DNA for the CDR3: TGTGCCTGGAGTGTACCCCAACTAGTAGGGTCCTACGAGCAGTACTTC. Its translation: CAWSVPQLVGSYEQYF.

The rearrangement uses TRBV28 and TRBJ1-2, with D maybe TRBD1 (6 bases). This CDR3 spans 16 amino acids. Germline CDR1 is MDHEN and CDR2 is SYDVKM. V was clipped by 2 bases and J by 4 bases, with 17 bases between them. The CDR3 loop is CASSLGGGGTLYGYTF. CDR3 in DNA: TGTGCCAGCAGTTTAGGGGGGGGCGGGACTCTCTATGGCTACACCTTC.

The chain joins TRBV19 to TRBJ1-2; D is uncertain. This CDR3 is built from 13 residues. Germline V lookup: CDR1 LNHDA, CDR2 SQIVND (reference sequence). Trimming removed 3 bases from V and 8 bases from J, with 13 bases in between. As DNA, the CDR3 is TGTGCCAGTAGTATGATCCCTGTTCGGGGCTACACCTTC. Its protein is CASSMIPVRGYTF. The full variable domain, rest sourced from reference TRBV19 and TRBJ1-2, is DGGITQSPKYLFRKEGQNVTLSCEQNLNHDAMYWYRQDPGQGLRLIYYSQIVNDFQKGDIAEGYSVSREKKESFPLTVTSAQKNPTAFYLCASSMIPVRGYTFGSGTRLTVV.

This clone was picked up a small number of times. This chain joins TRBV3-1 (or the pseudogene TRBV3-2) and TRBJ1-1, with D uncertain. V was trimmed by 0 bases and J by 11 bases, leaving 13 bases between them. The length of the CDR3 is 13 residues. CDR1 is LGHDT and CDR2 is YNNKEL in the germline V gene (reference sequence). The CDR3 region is CASSQDPAVSAFF. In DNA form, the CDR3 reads TGTGCCAGCAGCCAAGATCCTGCAGTGTCGGCTTTCTTT.

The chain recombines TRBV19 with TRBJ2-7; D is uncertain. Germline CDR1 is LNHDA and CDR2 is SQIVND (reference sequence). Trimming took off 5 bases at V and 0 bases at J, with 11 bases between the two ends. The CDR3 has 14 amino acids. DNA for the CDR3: TGTGCCAGTAGTTACCGCGGCGTCTCCTACGAGCAGTACTTC. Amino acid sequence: CASSYRGVSYEQYF. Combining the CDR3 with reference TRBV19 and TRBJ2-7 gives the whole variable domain DGGITQSPKYLFRKEGQNVTLSCEQNLNHDAMYWYRQDPGQGLRLIYYSQIVNDFQKGDIAEGYSVSREKKESFPLTVTSAQKNPTAFYLCASSYRGVSYEQYFGPGTRLTVT.

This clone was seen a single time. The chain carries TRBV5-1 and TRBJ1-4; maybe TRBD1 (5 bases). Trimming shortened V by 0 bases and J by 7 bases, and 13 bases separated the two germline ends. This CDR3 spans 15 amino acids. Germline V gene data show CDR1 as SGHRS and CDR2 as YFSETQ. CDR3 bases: TGCGCCAGCAGCTTGGCCTTAGGGGTGGGTGAAAAACTGTTTTTT. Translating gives CASSLALGVGEKLFF.

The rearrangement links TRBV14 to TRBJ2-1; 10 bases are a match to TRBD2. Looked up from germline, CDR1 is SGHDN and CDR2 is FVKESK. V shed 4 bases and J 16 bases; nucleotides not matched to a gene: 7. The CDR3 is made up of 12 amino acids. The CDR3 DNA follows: TGTGCCAGCAGCCCGAGCGGGAGGGCCATTTTCTTC. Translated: CASSPSGRAIFF. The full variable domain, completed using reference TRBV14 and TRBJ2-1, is EAGVTQFPSHSVIEKGQTVTLRCDPISGHDNLYWYRRVMGKEIKFLLHFVKESKQDESGMPNNRFLAERTGGTYSTLKVQPAELEDSGVYFCASSPSGRAIFFGPGTRLTVL.

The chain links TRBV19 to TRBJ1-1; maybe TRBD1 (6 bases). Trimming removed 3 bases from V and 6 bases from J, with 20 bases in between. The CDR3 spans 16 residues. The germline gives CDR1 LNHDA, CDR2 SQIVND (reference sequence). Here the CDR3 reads CASSMGGSGARAEAFF. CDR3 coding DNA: TGTGCCAGTAGTATGGGGGGGTCGGGGGCGCGGGCTGAAGCTTTCTTT.

CDR3: CATSRDPGVPDTQYF. Here the CDR3 DNA reads TGTGCCACCAGCAGAGATCCGGGGGTTCCAGATACGCAGTATTTT. The V call is TRBV15, the J call TRBJ2-3, with D possibly being TRBD2 (6 bases). This CDR3 region has 15 residues. Trimming pared 0 bases from V and 4 bases from J, leaving 11 bases between. Germline assignment: CDR1 LNHNV and CDR2 YYDKDF (reference sequence).

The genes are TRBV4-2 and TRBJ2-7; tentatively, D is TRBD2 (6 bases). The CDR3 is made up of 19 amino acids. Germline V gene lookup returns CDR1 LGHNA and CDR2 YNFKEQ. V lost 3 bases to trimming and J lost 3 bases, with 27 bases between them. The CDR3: CASSHPSASGERAFYEQYF. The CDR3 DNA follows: TGTGCCAGCAGCCACCCCTCGGCATCGGGCGAGCGGGCTTTCTACGAGCAGTACTTC.

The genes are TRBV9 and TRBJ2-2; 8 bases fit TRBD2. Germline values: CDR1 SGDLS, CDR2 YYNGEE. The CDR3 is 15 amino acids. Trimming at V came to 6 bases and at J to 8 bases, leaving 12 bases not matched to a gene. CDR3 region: CASTQGGLAGGELFF. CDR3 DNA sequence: TGTGCCAGCACGCAGGGCGGTTTAGCGGGGGGGGAGCTGTTTTTT.

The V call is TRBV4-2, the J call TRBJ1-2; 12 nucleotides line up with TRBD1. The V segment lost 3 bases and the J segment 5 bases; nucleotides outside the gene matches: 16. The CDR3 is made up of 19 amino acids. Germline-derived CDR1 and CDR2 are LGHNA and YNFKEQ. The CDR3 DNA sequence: TGTGCCAGCAGCCAGATAGGTGGGGACAGGGGGCGCCTCGGATATGGCTACACCTTC. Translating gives CASSQIGGDRGRLGYGYTF.

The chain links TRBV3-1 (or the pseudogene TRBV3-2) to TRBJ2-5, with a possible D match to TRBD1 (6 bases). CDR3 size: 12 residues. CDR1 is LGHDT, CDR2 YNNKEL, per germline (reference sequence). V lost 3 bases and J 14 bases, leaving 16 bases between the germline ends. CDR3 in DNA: TGTGCCAGCAGCCACGTGGACAGACCGAGATACTTC. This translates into CASSHVDRPRYF.

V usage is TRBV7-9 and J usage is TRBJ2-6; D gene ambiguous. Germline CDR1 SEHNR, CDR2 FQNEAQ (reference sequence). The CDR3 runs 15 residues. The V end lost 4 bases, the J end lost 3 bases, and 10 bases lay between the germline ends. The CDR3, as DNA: TGTGCCAGCAGCTCGAGACGGGTTGGGGCCAACGTCCTGACTTTC. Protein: CASSSRRVGANVLTF.

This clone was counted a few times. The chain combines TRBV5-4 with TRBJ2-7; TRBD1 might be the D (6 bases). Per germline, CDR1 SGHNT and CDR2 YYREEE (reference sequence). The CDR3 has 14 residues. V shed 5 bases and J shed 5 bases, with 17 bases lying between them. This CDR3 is CASSLGGARDEQYF. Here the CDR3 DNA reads TGTGCCAGCAGTCTAGGGGGAGCCCGAGACGAGCAGTACTTC. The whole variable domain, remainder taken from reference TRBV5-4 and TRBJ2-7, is ETGVTQSPTHLIKTRGQQVTLRCSSQSGHNTVSWYQQALGQGPQFIFQYYREEENGRGNFPPRFSGLQFPNYSSELNVNALELDDSALYLCASSLGGARDEQYFGPGTRLTVT.

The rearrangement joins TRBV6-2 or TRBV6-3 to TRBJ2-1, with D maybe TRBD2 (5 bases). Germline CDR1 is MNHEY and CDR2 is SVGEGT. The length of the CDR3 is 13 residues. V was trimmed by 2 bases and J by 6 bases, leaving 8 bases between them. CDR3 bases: TGTGCCAGCAGTTACGGGAGTATCAATGAGCAGTTCTTC. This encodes CASSYGSINEQFF.

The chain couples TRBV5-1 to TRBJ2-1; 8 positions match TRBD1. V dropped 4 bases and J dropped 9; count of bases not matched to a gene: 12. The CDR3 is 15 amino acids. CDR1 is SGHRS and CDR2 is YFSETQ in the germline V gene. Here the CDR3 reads CASSPGTGLALEQFF. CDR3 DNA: TGCGCCAGCAGCCCTGGGACAGGCCTCGCTCTTGAGCAGTTCTTC.

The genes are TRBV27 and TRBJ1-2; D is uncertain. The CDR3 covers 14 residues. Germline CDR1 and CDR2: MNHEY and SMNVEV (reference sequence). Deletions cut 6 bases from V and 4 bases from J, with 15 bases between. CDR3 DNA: TGTGCCAGCAGCTCTTCTCCAAACACCTATGGCTACACCTTC. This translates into CASSSSPNTYGYTF.

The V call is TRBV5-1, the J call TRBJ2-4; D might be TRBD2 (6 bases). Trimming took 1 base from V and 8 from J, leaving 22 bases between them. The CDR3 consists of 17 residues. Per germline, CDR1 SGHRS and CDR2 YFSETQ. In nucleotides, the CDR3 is TGCGCCAGCAGCTTGACTAGCTACGGGGACTCGAGGGACATTCAGTACTTC. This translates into CASSLTSYGDSRDIQYF. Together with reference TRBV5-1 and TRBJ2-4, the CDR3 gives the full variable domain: KAGVTQTPRYLIKTRGQQVTLSCSPISGHRSVSWYQQTPGQGLQFLFEYFSETQRNKGNFPGRFSGRQFSNSRSEMNVSTLELGDSALYLCASSLTSYGDSRDIQYFGAGTRLSVL.

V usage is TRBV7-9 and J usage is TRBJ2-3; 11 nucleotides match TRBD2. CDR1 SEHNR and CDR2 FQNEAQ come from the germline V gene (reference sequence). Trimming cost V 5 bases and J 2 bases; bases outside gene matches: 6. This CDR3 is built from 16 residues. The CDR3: CASSNLAGGDTDTQYF. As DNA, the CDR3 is TGTGCCAGCAGCAACCTAGCGGGGGGCGACACAGATACGCAGTATTTT.

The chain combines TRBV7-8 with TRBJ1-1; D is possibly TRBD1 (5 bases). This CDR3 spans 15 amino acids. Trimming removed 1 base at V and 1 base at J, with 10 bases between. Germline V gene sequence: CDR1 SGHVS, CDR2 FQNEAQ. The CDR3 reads CASSLGSRANTEAFF. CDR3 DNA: TGTGCCAGCAGCTTAGGTAGCAGGGCGAACACTGAAGCTTTCTTT.

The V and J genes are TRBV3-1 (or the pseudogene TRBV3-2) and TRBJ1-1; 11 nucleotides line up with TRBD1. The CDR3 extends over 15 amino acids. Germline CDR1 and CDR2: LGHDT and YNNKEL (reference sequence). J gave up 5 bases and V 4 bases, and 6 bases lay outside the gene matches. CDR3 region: CASSLGQGGGTEAFF. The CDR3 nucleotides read TGTGCCAGCAGCCTGGGACAGGGGGGAGGTACTGAAGCTTTCTTT.

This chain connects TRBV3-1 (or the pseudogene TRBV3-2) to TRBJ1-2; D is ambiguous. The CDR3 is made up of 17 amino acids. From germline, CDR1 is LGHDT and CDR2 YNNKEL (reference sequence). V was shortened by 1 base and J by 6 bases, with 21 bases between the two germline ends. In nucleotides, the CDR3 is TGTGCCAGCAGCCAAGTGTTGTTGGGCCTCAAGAGGGATGGCTACACCTTC. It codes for CASSQVLLGLKRDGYTF.

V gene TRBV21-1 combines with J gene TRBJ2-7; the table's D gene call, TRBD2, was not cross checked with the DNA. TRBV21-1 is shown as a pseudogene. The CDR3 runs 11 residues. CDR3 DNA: TGTGCCAGCTACGGGACCTACGAGCAGTACTTC. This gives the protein CASYGTYEQYF.

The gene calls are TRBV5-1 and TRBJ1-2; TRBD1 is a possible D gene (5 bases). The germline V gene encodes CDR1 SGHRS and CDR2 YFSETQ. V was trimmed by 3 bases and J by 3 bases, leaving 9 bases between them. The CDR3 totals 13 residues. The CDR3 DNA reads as TGCGCCAGCAGCTCAGACAGTTACTATGGCTACACCTTC. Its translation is CASSSDSYYGYTF.